This is a list of T cell receptor beta chains from one sample in a study of shared clonotypes between healthy human individuals. Libraries were prepared by immunoSEQ multiplex PCR; TCRdb keeps only in-frame clonotypes and omits some of them. The repertoire holds over 2 million clones, 95% seen once, with 0.1% to 0.15% in the top ten. Source material: naive CD4+ T cells sorted from blood. Receptors were obtained from a man between 18 and 29 years old in good health. CDR3s include the opening cysteine and the closing phenylalanine or tryptophan. The D gene is left open where the match is weak. Expanded clones get a size class; other rows say once, few or many, or leave the size out.

clone size	CDR3 length	D gene	V gene	J gene	CDR3 DNA	CDR3 protein
NA	16	TRBD2	TRBV5-1	TRBJ2-5	TGCGCCAGCAGCTTCCCTAGCGGGAGCGCGAGGGAGACCCAGTACTTC	CASSFPSGSARETQYF
NA	12	NA	TRBV6-5	TRBJ1-2	TGTGCCAGCGGTGGGGCAGGGGAAGGCTACACCTTC	CASGGAGEGYTF
NA	14	TRBD2	TRBV5-6	TRBJ2-7	TGTGCCAGCAGCTTGGTGGGACTAACTTACGAGCAGTACTTC	CASSLVGLTYEQYF
NA	16	TRBD1	TRBV5-4	TRBJ1-6	TGTGCCAGCAGCGCACACCGGGACAGGGAGAATTCACCCCTCCACTTT	CASSAHRDRENSPLHF
NA	16	NA	TRBV6-1	TRBJ1-5	TGTGCCAGCAGTGAAGTATATGTGCGGGGAAATCAGCCCCAGCATTTT	CASSEVYVRGNQPQHF
NA	12	TRBD1	TRBV28	TRBJ1-5	TGTGCCAGCAGTCCAGGGGGTCAGCCCCAGCATTTT	CASSPGGQPQHF
NA	18	NA	TRBV18	TRBJ2-6	TGTGCCAGCTCACCCTCTGGTCCAGGGTTCTCTGGGGCCAACGTCCTGACTTTC	CASSPSGPGFSGANVLTF
NA	11	NA	TRBV25-1	TRBJ1-3	TGTGCCAGCAGTGCAGGGAACACCATATATTTT	CASSAGNTIYF
NA	16	NA	TRBV5-1	TRBJ2-7	TGCGCCAGCAGCTTGGCCGGGACACTGAGCTCCTACGAGCAGTACTTC	CASSLAGTLSSYEQYF
NA	20	TRBD1	TRBV19	TRBJ2-7	TGTGCCAGTAGTATTGGGGCCGCCCCCTGGGACAGGGGAATTGACTACGAGCAGTACTTC	CASSIGAAPWDRGIDYEQYF
NA	15	TRBD1	TRBV6-6	TRBJ1-1	TGTGCCAGCAGGTCGGGACAGGGCGTTCGGTTGGGGGCTTTCTTT	CASRSGQGVRLGAFF
NA	14	NA	TRBV10-2	TRBJ1-5	TGCGCCAGCAGTAGCCAGGGAGCCGAACAGCCCCAGCATTTT	CASSSQGAEQPQHF
once	15	NA	TRBV25-1	TRBJ2-3	TGTGCCAGCAGTTTTGACAGTTCTAGCACAGATACGCAGTATTTT	CASSFDSSSTDTQYF
NA	14	TRBD1	TRBV2	TRBJ2-2	TGTGCCAGCAGTGGAAGGGGGCGGGCCGGGGAGCTGTTTTTT	CASSGRGRAGELFF
NA	13	NA	TRBV29-1	TRBJ2-5	TGCAGCTTGCCGGGACCCCGGGCGGAGACCCAGTACTTC	CSLPGPRAETQYF
NA	14	TRBD1	TRBV25-1	TRBJ1-1	TGTGCCAGCAGTGAATCCTGGGACAGGGCTTCGGCTTTCTTT	CASSESWDRASAFF
NA	14	NA	TRBV5-1	TRBJ1-6	TGCGCCAGCAGCTCTGGACAAGAGAATTCACCCCTCCACTTT	CASSSGQENSPLHF
NA	15	TRBD2	TRBV6-1	TRBJ2-7	TGTGCCAGCAGTTTTGGACTAGCGCTCCCTCTCGAGCAGTACTTC	CASSFGLALPLEQYF
NA	15	NA	TRBV4-3	TRBJ1-3	TGCGCCAGCAGCCAAACTTCCTTCTCTGGAAACACCATATATTTT	CASSQTSFSGNTIYF
NA	15	NA	TRBV30	TRBJ1-2	TGTGCCTGGAGTCTATATTCCAACGGGGCGCATGGCTACACCTTC	CAWSLYSNGAHGYTF
NA	15	TRBD1	TRBV15	TRBJ1-6	TGTGCCACCAGCAGAGGGACAGGATCCAATTCACCCCTCCACTTT	CATSRGTGSNSPLHF
NA	15	NA	TRBV18	TRBJ1-6	TGTGCCAGCTCACCATTAGCAGGCAATAATTCACCCCTCCACTTT	CASSPLAGNNSPLHF
NA	14	NA	TRBV6-5	TRBJ1-2	TGTGCCAGCAGTATCTTTTCGGGCGAGTATGGCTACACCTTC	CASSIFSGEYGYTF
NA	19	TRBD2	TRBV4-2	TRBJ2-4	TGTGCCAGCAGCCAAGATCTACTAGCGGGTAGTCTAGCCAAAAACATTCAGTACTTC	CASSQDLLAGSLAKNIQYF
NA	17	TRBD1	TRBV27	TRBJ2-7	TGTGCCAGCAGTTTATTTGGGACAGATTATTATACCTACGAGCAGTACTTC	CASSLFGTDYYTYEQYF
NA	16	NA	TRBV7-8	TRBJ2-4	TGTGCCAGCAGCTTAGGGAGAGGGGAAGCCAAAAACATTCAGTACTTC	CASSLGRGEAKNIQYF
NA	13	NA	TRBV7-9	TRBJ2-7	TGTGCCAGCAGCCCTACATGGGGTTACGAGCAGTACTTC	CASSPTWGYEQYF
once	15	TRBD1	TRBV7-9	TRBJ1-4	TGTGCCAGCAGCTTACTGGGGACAGGGGGTGAAAAACTGTTTTTT	CASSLLGTGGEKLFF
NA	14	NA	TRBV6-1	TRBJ2-7	TGTGCCAGCAGTAAGTTACAGGGAGACTACGAGCAGTACTTC	CASSKLQGDYEQYF
once	16	NA	TRBV10-2	TRBJ1-4	TGCGCCAGCAGTGAGTCTGCTTCTACCGCACATGAAAAACTGTTTTTT	CASSESASTAHEKLFF
NA	14	TRBD1	TRBV2	TRBJ1-6	TGTGCCAGCACCGAACGGGACAGCTATTCACCCCTCCACTTT	CASTERDSYSPLHF
NA	13	NA	TRBV7-9	TRBJ1-5	TGTGCCAGCACAAGGGACAGCAATCAGCCCCAGCATTTT	CASTRDSNQPQHF
NA	16	TRBD1	TRBV4-1	TRBJ2-7	TGCGCCAGCAGCCAGAGTGCGGGACAGGCTTCCTACGAGCAGTACTTC	CASSQSAGQASYEQYF
NA	17	TRBD2	TRBV5-4	TRBJ2-1	TGTGCCAGCAGCTTGGCCTCCGGACTAGCGGGAGTGGATGAGCAGTTCTTC	CASSLASGLAGVDEQFF
once	12	NA	TRBV29-1	TRBJ2-3	TGCAGCGTTGCCTCCTCCGCAGATACGCAGTATTTT	CSVASSADTQYF
NA	16	TRBD1	TRBV5-6	TRBJ2-5	TGTGCCAGCAGCTTCGGCGCGGGGACAGGTCGAGAGACCCAGTACTTC	CASSFGAGTGRETQYF
once	15	NA	TRBV5-1	TRBJ2-5	TGCGCCAGCAGCTTGGCGAGGGGATGGGGCGAGACCCAGTACTTC	CASSLARGWGETQYF
NA	15	TRBD1	TRBV19	TRBJ1-4	TGTGCCAGTAGAGGCCGGGACAGGCCTAATGAAAAACTGTTTTTT	CASRGRDRPNEKLFF
NA	15	NA	TRBV11-3	TRBJ2-3	TGTGCCAGCAGCTTAGGCGGGAAGAGCACAGATACGCAGTATTTT	CASSLGGKSTDTQYF
NA	14	TRBD1	TRBV4-3	TRBJ2-7	TGCGCCACAACCGGGACAGAGGATTACTACGAGCAGTACTTC	CATTGTEDYYEQYF
NA	13	NA	TRBV12-5	TRBJ2-5	TGTGCTAGTGGTTTGGGTGTACAAGAGACCCAGTACTTC	CASGLGVQETQYF
NA	14	NA	TRBV7-8	TRBJ2-5	TGTGCCAGCAGTCCGTCAGGGTTGACTGGGACCCAGTACTTC	CASSPSGLTGTQYF
NA	16	TRBD2	TRBV6-1	TRBJ2-5	TGTGCCACCCGTGGAGCGGGAGGGCCCTCGTTGGAGACCCAGTACTTC	CATRGAGGPSLETQYF
NA	14	NA	TRBV19	TRBJ2-7	TGTGCCAGTAGACCCCGGGGGAGCTCCTACGAGCAGTACTTC	CASRPRGSSYEQYF